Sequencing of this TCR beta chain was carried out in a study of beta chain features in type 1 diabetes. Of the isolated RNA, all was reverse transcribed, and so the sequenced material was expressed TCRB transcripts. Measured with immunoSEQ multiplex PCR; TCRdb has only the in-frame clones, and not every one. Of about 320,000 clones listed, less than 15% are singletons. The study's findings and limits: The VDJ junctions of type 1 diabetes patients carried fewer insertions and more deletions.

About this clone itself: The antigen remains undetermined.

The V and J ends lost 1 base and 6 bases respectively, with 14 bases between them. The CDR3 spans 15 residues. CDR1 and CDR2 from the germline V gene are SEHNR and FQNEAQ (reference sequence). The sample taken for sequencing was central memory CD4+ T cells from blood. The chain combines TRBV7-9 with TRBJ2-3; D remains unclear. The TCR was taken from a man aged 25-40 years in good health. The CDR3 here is CASSLVVPGGDTQYF. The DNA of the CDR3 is TGTGCCAGCAGCTTAGTCGTACCGGGTGGGGATACGCAGTATTTT.